Below, 20 T cell receptor beta chains from the same sample are listed, as sequenced in a study of spatial heterogeneity in lung cancer. Documented time point: sample taken at primary tumor resection. TCRdb reanalysed the 5' RACE reads using MiXCR and keeps one entry per CDR3 protein. The table lists nearly 80,000 distinct CDR3 sequences, approximately 8% of them singletons, with roughly 7% in the top ten. The specimen comprised PBMCs, sampled at surgery. All receptors come from a male donor with early-stage non-small cell lung cancer.

This clonotype was seen a few times. The chain combines TRBV10-2 with TRBJ1-5; D might be TRBD1 (5 bases). V lost 2 bases and J lost 0, with 17 bases in between. The CDR3 has 18 amino acids. Germline lookup yields CDR1 WSHSY and CDR2 SAAADI. The CDR3 DNA is TGCGCCAGCAGTGAGATGTTGGGGCAGCACTATAGCAATCAGCCCCAGCATTTT. Amino acids: CASSEMLGQHYSNQPQHF.

This clonotype occurred a few times. CDR3 amino acids: CASSPLPSGGDSGANVLTF. The DNA of the CDR3 is TGTGCCAGCTCACCGCTCCCCTCGGGCGGCGACTCTGGGGCCAACGTCCTGACTTTC. The chain uses TRBV18 and TRBJ2-6; D is unclear. The V and J ends lost 3 bases and 0 bases respectively, with 18 bases between them. CDR1 is KGHSH, CDR2 LQKENI, per germline. This CDR3 is 19 amino acids long.

The gene calls are TRBV5-1 and TRBJ2-1, with 8 nucleotides matching TRBD2. The CDR3 spans 16 residues. V was clipped by 1 base and J by 9 bases; unmatched bases: 12. From germline, CDR1 is SGHRS and CDR2 YFSETQ. The DNA for the CDR3 is TGCGCCAGCAGCTTGCGGGACGGGACTAGTGGCGGTGAGCAGTTCTTC. Protein sequence: CASSLRDGTSGGEQFF.

This clonotype was observed at least ten times. The chain couples TRBV3-1 to TRBJ2-5; 9 bases agree with TRBD1. After removal of 4 bases from V and 5 bases from J, the junction contained 8 bases not matched to a gene. Per the germline V gene, CDR1 is LGHDT and CDR2 is YNNKEL (reference sequence). The CDR3 runs 15 residues. Here the CDR3 DNA reads TGTGCCAGCAGCCTGACAGGGGGGGTTGCGGAGACCCAGTACTTC. The encoded protein is CASSLTGGVAETQYF.

This clonotype was observed many times. The CDR3 here is CASSLGQGAQDIQYF. The CDR3 region has the DNA TGTGCCAGCAGCTTAGGACAGGGGGCCCAGGACATTCAGTACTTC. The chain joins TRBV11-3 to TRBJ2-4, with TRBD1 matching over 10 bases. Germline values: CDR1 SGHNT, CDR2 YENEEA. The junction had 5 bases not matched to a gene; V was cut back by 1 base and J by 8 bases. This CDR3 has 15 amino acids. Supplemented by reference TRBV11-3 and TRBJ2-4, the full variable domain reads EAGVVQSPRYKIIEKKQPVAFWCNPISGHNTLYWYLQNLGQGPELLIRYENEEAVDDSQLPKDRFSAERLKGVDSTLKIQPAELGDSAVYLCASSLGQGAQDIQYFGAGTRLSVL.

The chain couples TRBV6-2 or TRBV6-3 to TRBJ1-5; D not resolved. Germline CDR1 reads MNHEY; CDR2 reads SVGEGT. The CDR3 is made up of 10 amino acids. Trimming took 5 bases from V and 10 from J, leaving 6 bases between them. The CDR3 is CASSDVPQHF. CDR3 sequence (DNA): TGTGCCAGCAGTGACGTCCCCCAGCATTTT.

This chain joins TRBV10-3 and TRBJ2-1; D may correspond to TRBD1 or TRBD2 (5 bases each). V lost 11 bases and J lost 0, with 20 bases in between. The CDR3 has 16 residues. Germline V gene sequence: CDR1 ENHRY, CDR2 SYGVKD. This CDR3 reads CAALGGEGSSYNEQFF. CDR3 DNA sequence: TGTGCCGCCCTTGGGGGAGAAGGGAGCTCCTACAATGAGCAGTTCTTC.

In this sample, this clonotype turned up a few times. This chain uses TRBV5-4 with TRBJ2-7; 10 bases are a match to TRBD2. V dropped 4 bases and J dropped 1; count of bases not matched to a gene: 14. CDR1 is SGHNT, CDR2 YYREEE, per germline (reference sequence). This CDR3 region has 18 residues. CDR3 in DNA: TGTGCCAGCAGCACCGGACTAGCGGCCCACCCCCAGTCCTACGAGCAGTACTTC. Protein: CASSTGLAAHPQSYEQYF.

This clonotype has only one observation. This rearrangement joins TRBV6-6 to TRBJ2-3, with TRBD2 matching 10 bases. The length of the CDR3 is 16 residues. Per the germline V gene, CDR1 is MNHNY and CDR2 is SVGAGI (reference sequence). The J segment lost 3 bases and the V segment lost 4 bases, leaving 7 bases of the junction unmatched. The CDR3 nucleotides are TGTGCCAGCAGTTCCCCGACTAGCGGGTTAACAGATACGCAGTATTTT. It codes for CASSSPTSGLTDTQYF.

This clonotype appeared many times. The chain joins TRBV5-6 to TRBJ2-3, with D tentatively TRBD1 (6 bases). CDR1 and CDR2 from the germline V gene are SGHDT and YYEEEE. V lost 8 bases to trimming and J lost 6 bases, with 16 bases between them. CDR3 length: 13 amino acids. The CDR3 region has the DNA TGTGCCAGTCAGCCAGGGGAGCGGGATACGCAGTATTTT. It yields the protein CASQPGERDTQYF.

This clonotype was seen ten or more times. The rearrangement links TRBV20-1 to TRBJ2-1, with 15 bases that match TRBD2. V was pared by 6 bases and J by 6 bases, with 3 bases of the junction left unmatched. The CDR3 runs 14 residues. Germline-derived CDR1 and CDR2 are DFQATT and SNEGSKA (reference sequence). The CDR3 spells CSAWGLAGGNEQFF. The CDR3 DNA sequence: TGCAGTGCCTGGGGACTAGCGGGAGGCAATGAGCAGTTCTTC.

This clonotype was observed many times. The CDR3 nucleotides are TGCAGCGTTAGATCGGGACCCATTTCTTATGAGCAGTTCTTC. Translation: CSVRSGPISYEQFF. The V gene is TRBV29-1, the J gene TRBJ2-1; either TRBD1 or TRBD2 may supply D (5 bases each). The CDR3 runs to 14 residues. The V gene's germline CDR1 is SQVTM and CDR2 ANQGSEA. V dropped 5 bases and J dropped 8 bases, with 19 bases sitting between them.

This clonotype has ten or more counts. The chain carries TRBV9 and TRBJ2-2; D is possibly TRBD1 or TRBD2 (5 bases each). Trimming left V 0 bases short and J 5 bases short, with 14 bases between. Germline V gene lookup returns CDR1 SGDLS and CDR2 YYNGEE. The CDR3 covers 16 residues. The CDR3 loop reads CASSVASGTSTGELFF. The CDR3 coding sequence is TGTGCCAGCAGCGTAGCCTCCGGGACCTCTACCGGGGAGCTGTTTTTT. The full variable domain, with the rest looked up from reference TRBV9 and TRBJ2-2, is DSGVTQTPKHLITATGQRVTLRCSPRSGDLSVYWYQQSLDQGLQFLIQYYNGEERAKGNILERFSAQQFPDLHSELNLSSLELGDSALYFCASSVASGTSTGELFFGEGSRLTVL.

V and J are TRBV6-6 and TRBJ1-1; D ambiguous. Trimming left V 3 bases short and J 4 bases short, with 15 bases between. CDR3 length equals 15 residues. Germline V CDR1 and CDR2: MNHNY, SVGAGI (reference sequence). The CDR3: CASSYQVGLITEAFF. The CDR3 nucleotides are TGTGCCAGCAGTTATCAAGTCGGCCTCATCACTGAAGCTTTCTTT.

This clonotype was picked up many times. V usage is TRBV19 and J usage is TRBJ2-5; the D call may be TRBD1 or TRBD2 (5 bases each). Germline CDR1 is LNHDA and CDR2 is SQIVND (reference sequence). This CDR3 region has 12 residues. V dropped 8 bases and J dropped 3 bases, with 10 bases sitting between them. The CDR3 DNA is TGTGCCAGTTCCCGAGGGGAAGAGACCCAGTACTTC. This translates into CASSRGEETQYF.

In this sample, this clonotype turned up many times. The chain uses TRBV29-1 and TRBJ2-5; no firm D call. This CDR3 has 12 residues. Germline V gene lookup returns CDR1 SQVTM and CDR2 ANQGSEA. The V gene lost 7 bases and the J gene lost 0 bases, with 9 bases spanning the gap. CDR3: CSEPGYQETQYF. The CDR3 nucleotides are TGCAGCGAACCGGGCTACCAAGAGACCCAGTACTTC.

This clonotype was counted many times. The CDR3: CASSEGLDQPQHF. In DNA form, the CDR3 reads TGTGCCAGCAGTGAAGGGTTAGACCAGCCCCAGCATTTT. V gene TRBV27 combines with J gene TRBJ1-5; D gene unclear. Germline values: CDR1 MNHEY, CDR2 SMNVEV (reference sequence). V lost 5 bases and J 7 bases, leaving 12 bases between the germline ends. CDR3 length: 13 residues.

This clonotype came up many times. V usage is TRBV20-1 and J usage is TRBJ2-1; D is ambiguous. The CDR3 runs 13 residues. Germline values: CDR1 DFQATT, CDR2 SNEGSKA (reference sequence). V was shortened by 3 bases and J by 2 bases, with 8 bases between the two germline ends. In nucleotides, the CDR3 is TGCAGTGCTAGGACAAGTCCCTACAATGAGCAGTTCTTC. Amino acid sequence: CSARTSPYNEQFF.

This clonotype was counted at least ten times. The chain employs TRBV7-2 and TRBJ2-3; the D is unclear. Trimming removed 2 bases at V and 0 bases at J, with 12 bases between. The length of the CDR3 is 16 residues. Germline V lookup: CDR1 SGHTA, CDR2 FQGNSA. CDR3 coding DNA: TGTGCCAGCAGCTTATTGGGTGGGGATAGCACAGATACGCAGTATTTT. Its protein is CASSLLGGDSTDTQYF. The complete variable domain, with remaining parts taken from reference TRBV7-2 and TRBJ2-3, reads GAGVSQSPSNKVTEKGKDVELRCDPISGHTALYWYRQSLGQGLEFLIYFQGNSAPDKSGLPSDRFSAERTGGSVSTLTIQRTQQEDSAVYLCASSLLGGDSTDTQYFGPGTRLTVL.

This clonotype was observed many times. J is TRBJ1-5 and V is TRBV5-1; D remains ambiguous. Trimming removed 0 bases from V and 3 bases from J, with 7 bases in between. CDR1 is SGHRS and CDR2 is YFSETQ in the germline V gene. CDR3 length: 14 residues. The CDR3 here is CASSLAGTNQPQHF. CDR3 sequence (DNA): TGCGCCAGCAGCTTGGCTGGAACCAATCAGCCCCAGCATTTT.